The 8 T cell receptor beta chains below come from one sample, sequenced in a study of molecular identifiers for immune sequencing clone quantification. TCRdb processed the PCR reads anew with MiXCR; each CDR3 protein has one entry. The repertoire holds about 68,000 distinct CDR3 sequences, with 15% to 20% as singletons. Sequenced sample: naive CD8+ T cells from blood, with Jurkat cell RNA spiked in. As for subset: FACS-sorted CD8+CD4-CCR7+CD45RA+ naive T cells. The receptor source for this set is a human donor in good health. Some libraries in this study had Jurkat cell RNA spiked in.

The chain combines TRBV9 with TRBJ2-7, with unresolved D. V was cut by 3 bases and J by 3 bases, with 7 bases left in between. This CDR3 comprises 12 residues. Germline values: CDR1 SGDLS, CDR2 YYNGEE. DNA for the CDR3: TGTGCCAGCAGCGGGTTGGGCTACGAGCAGTACTTC. Protein product: CASSGLGYEQYF.

This clonotype showed up many times. V and J are TRBV20-1 and TRBJ2-1, with TRBD2 matching 12 bases. The CDR3 consists of 18 residues. The V segment lost 1 base and the J segment 6 bases; nucleotides outside the gene matches: 13. Germline assignment: CDR1 DFQATT and CDR2 SNEGSKA (reference sequence). The CDR3 here is CSARGLAGGSVQANEQFF. The CDR3 region has the DNA TGCAGTGCTAGAGGGCTAGCGGGAGGGTCCGTGCAGGCCAATGAGCAGTTCTTC.

This clonotype showed up many times. The chain uses TRBV4-3 and TRBJ2-1, with a tentative D call TRBD2 (5 bases). From germline, CDR1 is LGHNA and CDR2 YSLEER. This CDR3 has 13 amino acids. The V gene lost 4 bases and the J gene lost 4 bases, with 8 bases spanning the gap. The CDR3 loop is CASSPEGYNEQFF. The DNA for the CDR3 is TGCGCCAGCAGCCCTGAGGGATACAATGAGCAGTTCTTC.

Many counts were recorded for this clonotype. The chain recombines TRBV27 with TRBJ1-2; D perhaps matches TRBD1 (6 bases). Per the germline V gene, CDR1 is MNHEY and CDR2 is SMNVEV (reference sequence). This CDR3 is built from 16 residues. With 2 bases removed from V and 6 bases from J, the gap between germline ends came to 19 bases. The CDR3 DNA sequence: TGTGCCAGCAGTTTAAATCCCGGACAGTCATCGCATGGCTACACCTTC. Its translation: CASSLNPGQSSHGYTF.

Comment on this clonotype: A much larger clonotype is one base distant, so this may be a read error. This sequence joins TRBV5-3 and TRBJ2-3; no reliable D call. TRBV5-3 is an open reading frame, and its role is uncertain. This CDR3 has 14 amino acids. V dropped 8 bases and J dropped 0 bases, with 13 bases sitting between them. The CDR3 nucleotides read TGTGCCAGCCGCTTGGCCCTGAGCACAGATACGCAGTATTTT. Amino acid sequence: CASRLALSTDTQYF.

This clonotype was counted ten times or more. The rearrangement joins TRBV30 to TRBJ1-5; 8 bases align to TRBD1. V shed 1 base, J shed 0 bases, and the junction held 5 bases outside the gene matches. The CDR3 is 16 amino acids. Germline V lookup: CDR1 GTSNPN, CDR2 SVGIG (reference sequence). DNA of the CDR3: TGTGCCTGGAGTGACCCGACAGGGGTTAGCAATCAGCCCCAGCATTTT. It encodes CAWSDPTGVSNQPQHF.

This clonotype was counted at least ten times. The V gene is TRBV4-1, the J gene TRBJ2-7; D is unclear. V was cut by 1 base and J by 1 base, with 11 bases left in between. The germline CDR1 and CDR2 sequences are MGHRA and YSYEKL. The CDR3 has 15 amino acids. The CDR3 is CASSQVGATSYEQYF. The CDR3 DNA reads TGCGCCAGCAGCCAAGTGGGCGCGACTTCCTACGAGCAGTACTTC.

This clonotype occurred a few times. A much bigger clone sits one base away, suggesting this may be a read error. The chain couples TRBV7-9 to TRBJ1-1; D gene unclear. Germline V gene sequence: CDR1 SEHNR, CDR2 FQNEAQ (reference sequence). This CDR3 region has 13 residues. The CDR3 region is CALSDTLNTEVFF. The CDR3 region has the DNA TGTGCCCTCTCCGACACCTTGAACACTGAAGTTTTCTTT.